This T cell receptor (beta chain) was captured by sequencing in a study of T cell responses to AZD1222 COVID-19 vaccine. Deletions cut 6 bases from V and 1 base from J, with 9 bases between. Germline CDR1 MDHEN, CDR2 SYDVKM. The CDR3 loop spans 14 amino acids. Repertoires were generated with immunoSEQ multiplex PCR, while TCRdb's copy carries only in-frame clones and drops some. The sample gives approximately 140,000 clones, about 90% of which show up once; about 10% is in the top ten. About this clone: Its antigen is still unknown.

The study, taken as a whole, reports: Clonal diversity was possibly underestimated; the donors were predominantly white British and more often female. Scientists sampled the repertoires only once the peak T cell response had passed. A reported finding is that nearly half of spike-specific TCRs target unmutated variant regions.

The chain joins TRBV28 to TRBJ1-4, with D perhaps matching TRBD1 (5 bases). The source material was peripheral blood, sampled 28 days after the second AZD1222 dose. This clonotype originated in an adult who received the AZD1222 COVID-19 vaccine. CDR3 residues: CASRSTVTNEKLFF. The CDR3 DNA reads as TGTGCCAGCAGATCGACAGTAACTAATGAAAAACTGTTTTTT.